The 20 T cell receptor beta chains given below trace back to one sample, sequenced in a study of T cells after yellow fever vaccination. TCRdb itself ran the 5' RACE reads through MiXCR, one entry per CDR3 protein. The table lists over 120,000 distinct CDR3 sequences, less than 8.5% of them singletons, with under 0.7% in the top ten. Sequences were derived from CD4+ T cells sorted from PBMCs, sampled 10 days after the yellow fever booster vaccination. The receptors were gathered from a man aged 25 to 45 who received the YFV17D yellow fever vaccine.

The gene calls are TRBV5-4 and TRBJ2-5, with D tentatively TRBD1 (5 bases). Trimming stripped 0 bases from V and 5 bases from J, with 11 bases between. This CDR3 spans 14 amino acids. Germline lookup yields CDR1 SGHNT and CDR2 YYREEE (reference sequence). CDR3 DNA sequence: TGTGCCAGCAGCTTGGGGCCTGCAGGGGAGACCCAGTACTTC. This translates into CASSLGPAGETQYF. Complete variable domain (other parts from reference TRBV5-4 and TRBJ2-5): ETGVTQSPTHLIKTRGQQVTLRCSSQSGHNTVSWYQQALGQGPQFIFQYYREEENGRGNFPPRFSGLQFPNYSSELNVNALELDDSALYLCASSLGPAGETQYFGPGTRLLVL.

This clonotype appeared many times. V usage is TRBV12-3 or TRBV12-4 and J usage is TRBJ2-1; D tentatively fits TRBD1 or TRBD2 (5 bases each). Trimming took 6 bases from V and 3 from J, leaving 9 bases between them. This CDR3 is 13 amino acids long. CDR3 in DNA: TGTGCCAGCAGCCGGGGCGGCTACAATGAGCAGTTCTTC. Protein product: CASSRGGYNEQFF.

This clonotype was counted at least ten times. The rearrangement links TRBV7-9 to TRBJ2-1; 7 nucleotides agree with TRBD2. CDR3 size: 18 residues. The V gene end was trimmed by 3 bases and the J gene end by 3 bases; junction bases not matched to a gene: 14. Germline V gives CDR1 SEHNR, CDR2 FQNEAQ (reference sequence). DNA of the CDR3: TGTGCCAGCAGCTTCCCCCCCCGCCTGGCGGGAGTCTACAATGAGCAGTTCTTC. As protein: CASSFPPRLAGVYNEQFF.

There are many counts of this clonotype. The V gene is TRBV6-5, the J gene TRBJ2-1; TRBD1 aligns across 7 bases. This CDR3 has 16 residues. The junction had 10 bases not matched to a gene; V was cut back by 4 bases and J by 4 bases. Germline V gene lookup returns CDR1 MNHEY and CDR2 SVGAGI. CDR3: CASSLTGTATYNEQFF. The CDR3 nucleotides read TGTGCCAGCAGTTTGACCGGGACAGCCACGTACAATGAGCAGTTCTTC.

This chain joins TRBV7-8 and TRBJ2-3; a possible D gene is TRBD2 (7 bases). The CDR3 sequence is 15 residues long. V dropped 5 bases and J dropped 6 bases, with 18 bases sitting between them. Germline CDR1 reads SGHVS; CDR2 reads FQNEAQ. The CDR3 nucleotides read TGTGCCAGCAGCCCCAGGGGCGGGAGAGGGGATACGCAGTATTTT. Translation gives CASSPRGGRGDTQYF.

CDR3 loop: CASSSGTGGEKLFF. The CDR3, as DNA: TGTGCCAGCAGTTCAGGGACAGGGGGTGAAAAACTGTTTTTT. The V gene is TRBV27, the J gene TRBJ1-4; 11 bases line up with TRBD1. The CDR3 has 14 residues. Germline assignment: CDR1 MNHEY and CDR2 SMNVEV (reference sequence). V lost 4 bases and J lost 7; bases outside the gene matches: 2.

In its sample, this clonotype was seen many times. DNA of the CDR3: TGCAGCGTTGAAAGAGGGACCCCCCCGACAGATACGCAGTATTTT. Translating gives CSVERGTPPTDTQYF. This chain uses TRBV29-1 with TRBJ2-3; D tentatively reads TRBD1 or TRBD2 (5 bases each). V was cut by 2 bases and J by 3 bases, with 15 bases left in between. Germline V gene sequence: CDR1 SQVTM, CDR2 ANQGSEA. This CDR3 has 15 residues.

This clonotype was seen repeatedly, ten times or more. J is TRBJ2-7 and V is TRBV6-1; 13 bases are a match to TRBD2. Germline assignment: CDR1 MNHNS and CDR2 SASEGT. The CDR3 length is 21 residues. J was trimmed by 1 base and V by 2 bases; bases with no gene match: 17. CDR3 nucleotides: TGTGCCAGCAGTGAAAGGGTTTTGCCGGGACTAGCGGGAAGTCAATCCTACGAGCAGTACTTC. Its protein product is CASSERVLPGLAGSQSYEQYF.

This clonotype came up many times. The rearrangement uses TRBV11-1 and TRBJ2-3, with 9 positions matching TRBD2. Looked up from germline, CDR1 is SGHAT and CDR2 is FQDESV (reference sequence). The CDR3 runs to 18 residues. Unmatched junction bases numbered 14, after V lost 5 bases and J lost 2 bases. This CDR3 reads CASSPLHGGRALTDTQYF. The CDR3, as DNA: TGTGCCAGCAGCCCTCTACATGGCGGGAGGGCCCTCACAGATACGCAGTATTTT.

This clonotype has ten or more counts. This chain connects TRBV7-3 to TRBJ2-3, with TRBD2 matching 15 bases. V dropped 5 bases and J dropped 5; count of bases not matched to a gene: 5. The CDR3 contains 16 residues. Germline V CDR1 and CDR2: SGHTA, FQGTGA. This CDR3 is CASSRGLAGGVDTQYF. CDR3 DNA: TGTGCCAGCAGCCGGGGACTAGCGGGAGGTGTAGATACGCAGTATTTT.

The sample holds many counts of this clonotype. The chain employs TRBV7-9 and TRBJ2-5; D is possibly TRBD2 (6 bases). From germline, CDR1 is SEHNR and CDR2 FQNEAQ (reference sequence). Trimming shortened V by 4 bases and J by 4 bases, and 19 bases separated the two germline ends. This CDR3 spans 16 amino acids. The CDR3 loop reads CASSYPREAWGETQYF. As DNA, the CDR3 is TGTGCCAGCAGCTACCCCAGGGAGGCTTGGGGAGAGACCCAGTACTTC.

J is TRBJ2-3 and V is TRBV7-9; D gene uncertain. Per the germline V gene, CDR1 is SEHNR and CDR2 is FQNEAQ (reference sequence). The CDR3 runs 15 residues. V lost 5 bases to trimming and J lost 0 bases, with 12 bases between them. This CDR3 is CASSRVAFSTDTQYF. CDR3 sequence (DNA): TGTGCCAGCAGCCGTGTCGCCTTTAGCACAGATACGCAGTATTTT.

The sample holds many counts of this clonotype. V usage is TRBV5-1 and J usage is TRBJ2-7; D gene uncertain. V lost 2 bases and J 6 bases, leaving 12 bases between the germline ends. Germline values: CDR1 SGHRS, CDR2 YFSETQ. The CDR3 is 13 residues long. The CDR3 DNA sequence: TGCGCCAGCAGCTTAGAACATGGCTTCGAGCAGTACTTC. Translating gives CASSLEHGFEQYF.

This clonotype was observed many times. The chain has TRBV6-1 and TRBJ2-1, with D possibly matching TRBD1 (5 bases). Germline V lookup: CDR1 MNHNS, CDR2 SASEGT. Deletions cut 7 bases from V and 0 bases from J, with 13 bases between. The CDR3 spans 15 residues. DNA of the CDR3: TGTGCCAGCAACCGACAGAAGAACTCCTACAATGAGCAGTTCTTC. Its translation is CASNRQKNSYNEQFF.

This clonotype was picked up many times. V is TRBV7-6 and J is TRBJ2-7; D gene ambiguous. Trimming left V 0 bases short and J 3 bases short, with 12 bases between. Germline CDR1 is SGHVS and CDR2 is FNYEAQ. The CDR3 extends over 15 amino acids. The CDR3, as DNA: TGTGCCAGCAGCTTAGCGCAAGGGTTCTACTACGAGCAGTACTTC. As protein: CASSLAQGFYYEQYF.

There are many counts of this clonotype. The chain couples TRBV20-1 to TRBJ2-5; 8 nucleotides match TRBD1. With 3 bases clipped from V and 5 bases from J, the junction kept 5 bases outside the gene matches. Germline V CDR1 and CDR2: DFQATT, SNEGSKA (reference sequence). The CDR3 is made up of 13 amino acids. In DNA form, the CDR3 reads TGCAGTGCTAGGGGCAGGGGGCTGGAGACCCAGTACTTC. Protein: CSARGRGLETQYF.

This clonotype was counted many times. The chain uses TRBV7-3 and TRBJ2-1, with D unclear. The CDR3 contains 14 residues. Trimming took off 6 bases at V and 6 bases at J, with 15 bases between the two ends. Germline V gives CDR1 SGHTA, CDR2 FQGTGA. The CDR3 protein is CASSSTVFSNEQFF. CDR3 in DNA: TGTGCCAGCAGTAGTACCGTATTTTCCAATGAGCAGTTCTTC.

This clonotype was counted at least ten times. The V and J genes are TRBV4-3 and TRBJ1-4; 8 bases are shared with TRBD1. The junction had 18 bases not matched to a gene; V was cut back by 1 base and J by 2 bases. The CDR3 sequence is 21 residues long. In germline, CDR1 is LGHNA, CDR2 YSLEER. For the CDR3, the DNA is TGCGCCAGCAGCCAAGCCCACCTGCCCGGGAGCAGGGGGCTCACTAATGAAAAACTGTTTTTT. This gives the protein CASSQAHLPGSRGLTNEKLFF.

In its sample, this clonotype was seen many times. The chain couples TRBV5-5 to TRBJ1-1; no clear D. With 0 bases removed from V and 1 base from J, the gap between germline ends came to 7 bases. The CDR3 length is 14 residues. In germline, CDR1 is SGHKS, CDR2 YYEKEE (reference sequence). The CDR3 bases are TGTGCCAGCAGCTTGGAGGCCGGGAACACTGAAGCTTTCTTT. It codes for CASSLEAGNTEAFF.

This clonotype has at least ten counts. The chain carries TRBV4-2 and TRBJ1-1; no definite D call. This CDR3 contains 13 residues. Germline lookup yields CDR1 LGHNA and CDR2 YNFKEQ. The V gene lost 2 bases and the J gene lost 4 bases, with 8 bases spanning the gap. This chain's CDR3 is CASSQRPGTEAFF. CDR3 sequence (DNA): TGTGCCAGCAGCCAACGGCCGGGCACTGAAGCTTTCTTT.